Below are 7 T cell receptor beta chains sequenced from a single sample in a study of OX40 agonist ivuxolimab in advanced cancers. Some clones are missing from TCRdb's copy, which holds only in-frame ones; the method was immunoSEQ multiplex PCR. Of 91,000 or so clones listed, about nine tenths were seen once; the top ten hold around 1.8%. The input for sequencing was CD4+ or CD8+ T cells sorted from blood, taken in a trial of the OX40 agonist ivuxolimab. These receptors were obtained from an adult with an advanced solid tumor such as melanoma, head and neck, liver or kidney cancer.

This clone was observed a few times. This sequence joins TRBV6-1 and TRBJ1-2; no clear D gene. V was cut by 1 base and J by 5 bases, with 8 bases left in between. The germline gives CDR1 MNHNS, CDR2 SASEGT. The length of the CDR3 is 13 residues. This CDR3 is CASSEDGLYGYTF. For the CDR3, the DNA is TGTGCCAGCAGTGAAGACGGCCTTTATGGCTACACCTTC.

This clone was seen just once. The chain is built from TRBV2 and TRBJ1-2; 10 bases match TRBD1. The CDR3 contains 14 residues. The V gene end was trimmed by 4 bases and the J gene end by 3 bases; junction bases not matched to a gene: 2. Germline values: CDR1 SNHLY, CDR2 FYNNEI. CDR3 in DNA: TGTGCCAGCAGTGCCGGGACAGGGGACTATGGCTACACCTTC. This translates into CASSAGTGDYGYTF.

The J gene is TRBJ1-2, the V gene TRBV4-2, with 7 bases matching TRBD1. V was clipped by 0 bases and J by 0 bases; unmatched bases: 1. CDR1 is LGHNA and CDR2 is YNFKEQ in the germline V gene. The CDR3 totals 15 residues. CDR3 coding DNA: TGTGCCAGCAGCCAAGATACAGGGGCTAACTATGGCTACACCTTC. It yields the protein CASSQDTGANYGYTF.

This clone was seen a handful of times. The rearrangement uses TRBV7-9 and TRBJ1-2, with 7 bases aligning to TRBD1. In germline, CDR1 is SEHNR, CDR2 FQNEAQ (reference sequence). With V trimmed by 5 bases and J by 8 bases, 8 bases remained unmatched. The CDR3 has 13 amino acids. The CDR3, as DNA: TGTGCCAGCAGCGCCTCAGGGGGGAGAGGCTACACCTTC. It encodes CASSASGGRGYTF. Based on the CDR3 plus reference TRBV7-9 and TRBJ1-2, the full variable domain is DTGVSQNPRHKITKRGQNVTFRCDPISEHNRLYWYRQTLGQGPEFLTYFQNEAQLEKSRLLSDRFSAERPKGSFSTLEIQRTEQGDSAMYLCASSASGGRGYTFGSGTRLTVV.

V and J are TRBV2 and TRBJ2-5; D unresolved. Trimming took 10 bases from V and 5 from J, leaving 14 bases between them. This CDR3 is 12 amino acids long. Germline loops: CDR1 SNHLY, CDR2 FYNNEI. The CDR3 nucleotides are TGTGCCACCAACAGTGTGCGTGAGACCCAGTACTTC. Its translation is CATNSVRETQYF.

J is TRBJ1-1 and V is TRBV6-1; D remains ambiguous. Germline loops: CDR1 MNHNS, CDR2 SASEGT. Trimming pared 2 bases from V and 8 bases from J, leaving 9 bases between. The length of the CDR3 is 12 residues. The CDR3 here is CASSEHSSEAFF. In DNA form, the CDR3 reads TGTGCCAGCAGTGAACACTCGTCGGAAGCTTTCTTT.

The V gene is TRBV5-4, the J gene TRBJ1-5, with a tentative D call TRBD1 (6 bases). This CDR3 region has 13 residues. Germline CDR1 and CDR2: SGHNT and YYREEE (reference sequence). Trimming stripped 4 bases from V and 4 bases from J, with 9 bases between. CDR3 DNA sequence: TGTGCCAGCAGCGGCGGACAGAATCAGCCCCAGCATTTT. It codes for CASSGGQNQPQHF.